One sample yielded the 9 T cell receptor beta chains listed below, sequenced in a study of beta chain features in type 1 diabetes (dated by TCRdb to about 2018). Library generation was performed with the immunoSEQ multiplex PCR assay. The entire amount of isolated RNA was reverse transcribed using the High Capacity cDNA Reverse Transcription Kit, so the sequenced TCRB transcripts were expressed ones. Sourced from immuneACCESS, this table was stored by TCRdb with only in-frame sequences that have V and J called. A share of the clones is absent; for the studies checked, an unresolved V gene accounts for under half, and the remainder has no known explanation. For this sample there are a few hundred thousand clones; 11% to 15% appear just once. The ten largest make up approximately 0.018% of the sample. What these receptors recognize is not known. Paper-wide results and their limitations: In all four CD4+ subsets, TCRB CDR3 length was moderately but significantly shorter in type 1 diabetes patients.

The material sequenced was naive CD4+ T cells from blood. The meaning of the sample's cell subset or site label: true naive CD4+ T cells. These receptors all come from a man aged 25-45 years with type 1 diabetes.

CDR3 sequence: CASSPGQGSHYGYTF. The DNA of the CDR3 is TGCGCCAGCAGCCCCGGACAGGGTTCTCACTATGGCTACACCTTC. The chain joins TRBV5-1 to TRBJ1-2, with TRBD1 identical over 8 bases. Germline CDR1 and CDR2: SGHRS and YFSETQ. The junction had 8 bases not matched to a gene; V was cut back by 4 bases and J by 3 bases. The CDR3 length is 15 residues.

J is TRBJ2-2 and V is TRBV2; 11 bases align to TRBD2. Looked up from germline, CDR1 is SNHLY and CDR2 is FYNNEI. With V trimmed by 6 bases and J by 7 bases, 7 bases remained unmatched. The CDR3 runs to 15 residues. CDR3 amino acids: CASRLAGGGGGELFF. The CDR3 DNA reads as TGTGCCAGCAGGCTAGCGGGAGGTGGTGGCGGGGAGCTGTTTTTT.

The chain has TRBV5-1 and TRBJ2-5, with TRBD2 matching 11 bases. V was clipped by 2 bases and J by 4 bases; unmatched bases: 4. CDR3 size: 15 residues. The germline CDR1 and CDR2 sequences are SGHRS and YFSETQ. The DNA for the CDR3 is TGCGCCAGCAGCTTCGGGCTAGCGGGGGGAGAGACCCAGTACTTC. Encoded protein: CASSFGLAGGETQYF. The full variable domain, in which reference TRBV5-1 and TRBJ2-5 provide the parts outside the CDR3, is KAGVTQTPRYLIKTRGQQVTLSCSPISGHRSVSWYQQTPGQGLQFLFEYFSETQRNKGNFPGRFSGRQFSNSRSEMNVSTLELGDSALYLCASSFGLAGGETQYFGPGTRLLVL.

The CDR3 loop is CAITRNNGETQYF. In DNA form, the CDR3 reads TGTGCCATCACCCGGAACAACGGGGAGACCCAGTACTTC. The genes are TRBV10-3 and TRBJ2-5, with unresolved D. Germline V gene data show CDR1 as ENHRY and CDR2 as SYGVKD. V was trimmed by 7 bases and J by 5 bases, leaving 14 bases between them. CDR3 size: 13 residues.

V and J are TRBV23-1 and TRBJ1-3; D is ambiguous. TRBV23-1 is an ORF, and what it does is uncertain. The CDR3 spans 18 residues. The V end lost 4 bases, the J end lost 4 bases, and 23 bases lay between the germline ends. The CDR3 reads CASSPSPSGSKVGNTIYF. CDR3 nucleotide sequence: TGCGCCAGCAGTCCGAGTCCCTCCGGGAGTAAAGTCGGAAACACCATATATTTT.

The CDR3 here is CAWSLGQHYNSPLHF. CDR3 coding DNA: TGTGCCTGGAGCCTCGGACAGCATTATAATTCACCCCTCCACTTT. The chain combines TRBV30 with TRBJ1-6; weak D call: TRBD1 (6 bases). Germline CDR1 and CDR2: GTSNPN and SVGIG (reference sequence). This CDR3 has 15 amino acids. The V end was cut by 3 bases, the J end by 4 bases, with 13 bases between.

This sequence joins TRBV11-2 and TRBJ2-1, with D perhaps TRBD1 (5 bases). The CDR3 runs to 16 residues. Trimming stripped 3 bases from V and 7 bases from J, with 19 bases between. CDR1 is SGHAT and CDR2 is FQNNGV in the germline V gene. The CDR3 protein is CASSFAWQGMRNEQFF. The DNA for the CDR3 is TGTGCCAGCAGCTTTGCATGGCAGGGCATGAGGAATGAGCAGTTCTTC. The variable domain in full, with the rest retrieved from reference TRBV11-2 and TRBJ2-1, is EAGVAQSPRYKIIEKRQSVAFWCNPISGHATLYWYQQILGQGPKLLIQFQNNGVVDDSQLPKDRFSAERLKGVDSTLKIQPAKLEDSAVYLCASSFAWQGMRNEQFFGPGTRLTVL.

This clone was seen a few times. The chain joins TRBV29-1 to TRBJ1-1; tentative D call: TRBD1 (5 bases). V dropped 4 bases and J dropped 3 bases, with 12 bases sitting between them. The CDR3 is made up of 13 amino acids. Germline V lookup: CDR1 SQVTM, CDR2 ANQGSEA. The CDR3 loop reads CSVVSGSDTEAFF. The CDR3 DNA reads as TGCAGCGTTGTTTCAGGGTCGGACACTGAAGCTTTCTTT.

This clone was seen more than once but under ten times. The V gene is TRBV7-9, the J gene TRBJ1-1; TRBD1 agrees at 8 bases. The CDR3 spans 14 residues. J gave up 6 bases and V 3 bases, and 6 bases lay outside the gene matches. Germline V gene data show CDR1 as SEHNR and CDR2 as FQNEAQ (reference sequence). CDR3 sequence: CASSLGDRYAEAFF. CDR3 sequence (DNA): TGTGCCAGCAGCTTGGGGGACAGGTACGCTGAAGCTTTCTTT.